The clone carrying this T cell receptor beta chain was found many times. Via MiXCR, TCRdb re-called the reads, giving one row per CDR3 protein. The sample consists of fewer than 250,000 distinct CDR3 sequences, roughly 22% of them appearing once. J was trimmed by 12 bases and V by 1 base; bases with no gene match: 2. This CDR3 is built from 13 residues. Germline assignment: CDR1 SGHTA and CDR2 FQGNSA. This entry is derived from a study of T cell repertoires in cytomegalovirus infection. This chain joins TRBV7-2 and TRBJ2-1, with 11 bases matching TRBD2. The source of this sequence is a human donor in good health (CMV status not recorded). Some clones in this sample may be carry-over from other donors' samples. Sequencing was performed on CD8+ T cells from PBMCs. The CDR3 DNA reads TGTGCCAGCAGCTTAGTGGGACTAGCGGCGCAGTTCTTC. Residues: CASSLVGLAAQFF.